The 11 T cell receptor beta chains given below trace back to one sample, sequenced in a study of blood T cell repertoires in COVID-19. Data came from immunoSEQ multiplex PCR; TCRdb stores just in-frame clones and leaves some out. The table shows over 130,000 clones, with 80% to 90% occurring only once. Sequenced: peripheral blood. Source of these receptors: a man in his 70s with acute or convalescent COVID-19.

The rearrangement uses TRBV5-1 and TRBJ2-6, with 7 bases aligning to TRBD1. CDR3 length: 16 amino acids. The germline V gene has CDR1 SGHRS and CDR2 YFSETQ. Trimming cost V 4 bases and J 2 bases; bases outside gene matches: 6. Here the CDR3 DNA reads TGCGCCAGCAGCCTAATGACAGGGCCTGGGGCCAACGTCCTGACTTTC. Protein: CASSLMTGPGANVLTF. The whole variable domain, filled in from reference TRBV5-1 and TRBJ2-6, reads KAGVTQTPRYLIKTRGQQVTLSCSPISGHRSVSWYQQTPGQGLQFLFEYFSETQRNKGNFPGRFSGRQFSNSRSEMNVSTLELGDSALYLCASSLMTGPGANVLTFGAGSRLTVL.

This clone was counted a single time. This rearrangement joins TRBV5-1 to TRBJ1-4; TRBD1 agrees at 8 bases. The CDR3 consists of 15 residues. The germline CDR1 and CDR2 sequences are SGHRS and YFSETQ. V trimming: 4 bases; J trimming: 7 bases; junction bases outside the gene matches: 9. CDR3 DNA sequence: TGCGCCAGCAGCGGCTCAGGGGGCAACGTTGAAAAACTGTTTTTT. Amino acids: CASSGSGGNVEKLFF. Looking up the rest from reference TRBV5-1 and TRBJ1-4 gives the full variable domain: KAGVTQTPRYLIKTRGQQVTLSCSPISGHRSVSWYQQTPGQGLQFLFEYFSETQRNKGNFPGRFSGRQFSNSRSEMNVSTLELGDSALYLCASSGSGGNVEKLFFGSGTQLSVL.

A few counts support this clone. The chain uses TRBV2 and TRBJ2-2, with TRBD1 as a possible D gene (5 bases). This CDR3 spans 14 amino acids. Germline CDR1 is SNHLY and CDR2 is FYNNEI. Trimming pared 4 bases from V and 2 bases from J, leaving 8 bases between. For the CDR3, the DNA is TGTGCCAGCAGTGTGCAGGGAAACACCGGGGAGCTGTTTTTT. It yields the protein CASSVQGNTGELFF.

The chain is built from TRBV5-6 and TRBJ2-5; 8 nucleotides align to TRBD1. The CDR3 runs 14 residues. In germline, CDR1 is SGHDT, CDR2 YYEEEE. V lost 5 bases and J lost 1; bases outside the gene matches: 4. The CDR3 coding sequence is TGTGCCAGCAGTCGGACAGGGAGCCAAGAGACCCAGTACTTC. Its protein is CASSRTGSQETQYF.

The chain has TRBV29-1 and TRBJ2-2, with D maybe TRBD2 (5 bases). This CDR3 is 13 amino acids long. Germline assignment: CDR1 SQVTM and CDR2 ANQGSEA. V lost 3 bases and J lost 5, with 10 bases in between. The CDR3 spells CSVDVTGTGELFF. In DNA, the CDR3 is TGCAGCGTTGATGTAACGGGGACCGGGGAGCTGTTTTTT.

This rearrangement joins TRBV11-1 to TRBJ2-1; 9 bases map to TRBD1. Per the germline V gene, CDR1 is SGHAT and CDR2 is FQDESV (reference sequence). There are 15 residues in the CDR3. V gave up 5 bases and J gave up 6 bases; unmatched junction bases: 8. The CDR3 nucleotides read TGTGCCAGCAGCCAGGACAGGGGATACGGCAATGAGCAGTTCTTC. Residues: CASSQDRGYGNEQFF.

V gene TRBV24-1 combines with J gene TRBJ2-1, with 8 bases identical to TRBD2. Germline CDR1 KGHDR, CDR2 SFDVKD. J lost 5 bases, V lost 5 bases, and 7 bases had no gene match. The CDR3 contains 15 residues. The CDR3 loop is CATSGREGRDNEQFF. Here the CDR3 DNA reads TGTGCCACCAGTGGACGGGAGGGCCGGGACAATGAGCAGTTCTTC.

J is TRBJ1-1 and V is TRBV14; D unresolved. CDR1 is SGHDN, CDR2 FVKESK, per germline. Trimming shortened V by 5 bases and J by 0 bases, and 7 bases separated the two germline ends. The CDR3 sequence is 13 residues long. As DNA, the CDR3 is TGTGCCAGCAGCTCCAGTATGAACACTGAAGCTTTCTTT. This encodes CASSSSMNTEAFF.

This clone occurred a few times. The CDR3 nucleotides read TGTGCCAGCAGCACTGGGGGCAGGGGTAGCAATCAGCCCCAGCATTTT. Protein: CASSTGGRGSNQPQHF. The rearrangement joins TRBV7-9 to TRBJ1-5; D is perhaps TRBD1 (6 bases). This CDR3 is built from 16 residues. The V and J ends lost 5 bases and 0 bases respectively, with 14 bases between them. Per the germline V gene, CDR1 is SEHNR and CDR2 is FQNEAQ (reference sequence).

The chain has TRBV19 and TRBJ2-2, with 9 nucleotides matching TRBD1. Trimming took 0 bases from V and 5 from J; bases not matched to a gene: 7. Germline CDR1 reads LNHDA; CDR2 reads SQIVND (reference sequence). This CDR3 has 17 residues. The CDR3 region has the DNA TGTGCCAGTAGTATAGACAACAGGGGGCGAACAACCGGGGAGCTGTTTTTT. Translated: CASSIDNRGRTTGELFF.

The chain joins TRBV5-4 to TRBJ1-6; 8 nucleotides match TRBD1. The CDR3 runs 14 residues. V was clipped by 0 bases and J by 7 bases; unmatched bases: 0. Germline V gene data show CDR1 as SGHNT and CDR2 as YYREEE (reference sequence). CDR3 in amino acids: CASSLDRGNSPLHF. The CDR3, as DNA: TGTGCCAGCAGCTTGGACAGGGGGAATTCACCCCTCCACTTT.